The 5 T cell receptor beta chains presented below share a single source sample, sequenced in a study of cytomegalovirus exposure and HLA in healthy donors. PCR amplification relied on 60 Vbeta primers (plus 13 Jbeta primers). Only in-frame clones appear in the TCRdb table, and some are missing; sequencing was by immunoSEQ multiplex PCR. The table includes under 200,000 clones, 60% to 85% detected once. The sequenced sample consisted of PBMCs. These receptors were obtained from a male donor in good health and CMV-seropositive.

The gene calls are TRBV4-2 and TRBJ1-5; D remains ambiguous. Germline-derived CDR1 and CDR2 are LGHNA and YNFKEQ. The V and J ends lost 0 bases and 5 bases respectively, with 8 bases between them. This CDR3 comprises 14 residues. Here the CDR3 DNA reads TGTGCCAGCAGCCAAGAGGGCAGGCATCAGCCCCAGCATTTT. Amino acids: CASSQEGRHQPQHF.

The genes are TRBV6-1 and TRBJ2-3; 7 positions match TRBD1. The V and J ends lost 6 bases and 11 bases, in that order; junction bases with no gene match: 8. Germline-derived CDR1 and CDR2 are MNHNS and SASEGT. CDR3 length: 12 amino acids. DNA of the CDR3: TGTGCCAGCAGCGAGTCCGGGACAGTGCAGTATTTT. Residues: CASSESGTVQYF.

This clone has ten or more counts. The V and J genes are TRBV5-4 and TRBJ2-3; no definite D call. The V end lost 1 base, the J end lost 2 bases, and 14 bases lay between the germline ends. The CDR3 extends over 16 amino acids. Germline V CDR1 and CDR2: SGHNT, YYREEE (reference sequence). CDR3 bases: TGTGCCAGCAGCTTGAATCTTATACAGAACACAGATACGCAGTATTTT. Protein product: CASSLNLIQNTDTQYF. Full variable domain (rest looked up from reference TRBV5-4 and TRBJ2-3): ETGVTQSPTHLIKTRGQQVTLRCSSQSGHNTVSWYQQALGQGPQFIFQYYREEENGRGNFPPRFSGLQFPNYSSELNVNALELDDSALYLCASSLNLIQNTDTQYFGPGTRLTVL.

This chain uses TRBV4-3 with TRBJ1-5; D unclear. V lost 1 base, J lost 4 bases, and 5 bases lay in between. Germline assignment: CDR1 LGHNA and CDR2 YSLEER. CDR3 length: 13 amino acids. DNA of the CDR3: TGCGCCAGCAGCCAAGCCTTAAATCAGCCCCAGCATTTT. Its translation is CASSQALNQPQHF.

The rearrangement joins TRBV5-6 to TRBJ1-2, with a tentative D call TRBD1 (5 bases). CDR1 is SGHDT, CDR2 YYEEEE, per germline. V was trimmed by 4 bases and J by 5 bases, leaving 12 bases between them. This CDR3 contains 13 residues. CDR3 nucleotide sequence: TGTGCCAGCAGCCCCCTTGGGGGGTATGGCTACACCTTC. This sequence encodes CASSPLGGYGYTF.